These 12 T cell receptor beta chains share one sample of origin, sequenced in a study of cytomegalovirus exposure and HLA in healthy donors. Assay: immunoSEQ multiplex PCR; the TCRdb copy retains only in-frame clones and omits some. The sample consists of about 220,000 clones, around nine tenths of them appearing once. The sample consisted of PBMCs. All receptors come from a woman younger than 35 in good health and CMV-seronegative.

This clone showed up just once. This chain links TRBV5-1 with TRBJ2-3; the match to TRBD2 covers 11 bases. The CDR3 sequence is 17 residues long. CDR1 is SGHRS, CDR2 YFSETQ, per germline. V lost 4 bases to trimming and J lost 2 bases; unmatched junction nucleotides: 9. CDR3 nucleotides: TGCGCCAGCAGCCCCACCGGGACTAGCGGACACACAGATACGCAGTATTTT. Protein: CASSPTGTSGHTDTQYF.

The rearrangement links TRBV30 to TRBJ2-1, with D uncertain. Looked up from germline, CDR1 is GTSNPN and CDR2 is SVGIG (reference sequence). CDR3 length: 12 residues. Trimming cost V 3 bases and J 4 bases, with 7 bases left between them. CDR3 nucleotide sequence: TGTGCCTGGAGAACTACTTACAATGAGCAGTTCTTC. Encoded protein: CAWRTTYNEQFF.

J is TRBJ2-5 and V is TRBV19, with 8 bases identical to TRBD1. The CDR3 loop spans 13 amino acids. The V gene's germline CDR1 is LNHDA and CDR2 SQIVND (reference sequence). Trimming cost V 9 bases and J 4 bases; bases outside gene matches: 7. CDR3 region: CASVDRGGETQYF. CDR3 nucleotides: TGTGCCAGCGTCGACAGGGGAGGAGAGACCCAGTACTTC.

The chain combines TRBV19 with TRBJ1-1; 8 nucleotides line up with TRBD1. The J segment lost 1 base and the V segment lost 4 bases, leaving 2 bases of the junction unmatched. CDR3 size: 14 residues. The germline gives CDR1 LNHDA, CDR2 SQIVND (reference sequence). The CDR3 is CASSKGTGNTEAFF. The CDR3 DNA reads TGTGCCAGTAGTAAGGGGACAGGGAACACTGAAGCTTTCTTT.

The CDR3 reads CASSTDGNYGYTF. CDR3 nucleotide sequence: TGTGCCAGTAGTACTGACGGGAACTATGGCTACACCTTC. The chain couples TRBV19 to TRBJ1-2; D gene uncertain. The germline CDR1 and CDR2 sequences are LNHDA and SQIVND (reference sequence). Trimming left V 4 bases short and J 2 bases short, with 8 bases between. This CDR3 is 13 amino acids long.

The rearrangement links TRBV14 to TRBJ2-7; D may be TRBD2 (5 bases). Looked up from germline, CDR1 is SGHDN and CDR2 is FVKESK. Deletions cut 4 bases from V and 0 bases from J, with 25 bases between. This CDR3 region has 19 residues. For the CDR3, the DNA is TGTGCCAGCAGCCGAGGGCCCAAGGTGTGGCGCCCGAGCTCCTACGAGCAGTACTTC. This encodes CASSRGPKVWRPSSYEQYF.

The CDR3 reads CASSPILVDGELFF. CDR3 sequence (DNA): TGTGCCAGCAGCCCCATTCTTGTAGACGGGGAGCTGTTTTTT. The chain links TRBV5-6 to TRBJ2-2, with D hard to call. Trimming pared 4 bases from V and 7 bases from J, leaving 14 bases between. There are 14 residues in the CDR3. CDR1 SGHDT and CDR2 YYEEEE come from the germline V gene.

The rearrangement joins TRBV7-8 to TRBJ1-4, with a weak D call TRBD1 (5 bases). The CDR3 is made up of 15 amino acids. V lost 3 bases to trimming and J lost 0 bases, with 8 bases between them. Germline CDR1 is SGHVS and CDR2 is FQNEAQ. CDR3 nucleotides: TGTGCCAGCAGCTTGGTGACAGCAACTAATGAAAAACTGTTTTTT. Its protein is CASSLVTATNEKLFF.

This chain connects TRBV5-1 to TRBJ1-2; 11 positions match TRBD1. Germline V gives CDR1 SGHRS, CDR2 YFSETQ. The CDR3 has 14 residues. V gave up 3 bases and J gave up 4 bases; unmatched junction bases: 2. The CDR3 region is CASSSGTGGYGYTF. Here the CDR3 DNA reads TGCGCCAGCAGCTCCGGGACAGGGGGCTATGGCTACACCTTC. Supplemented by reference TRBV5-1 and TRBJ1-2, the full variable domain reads KAGVTQTPRYLIKTRGQQVTLSCSPISGHRSVSWYQQTPGQGLQFLFEYFSETQRNKGNFPGRFSGRQFSNSRSEMNVSTLELGDSALYLCASSSGTGGYGYTFGSGTRLTVV.

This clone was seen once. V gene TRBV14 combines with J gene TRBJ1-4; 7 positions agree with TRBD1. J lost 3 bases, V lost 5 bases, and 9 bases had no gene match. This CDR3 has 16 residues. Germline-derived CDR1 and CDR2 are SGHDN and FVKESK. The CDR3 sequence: CASSRQGVWPNEKLFF. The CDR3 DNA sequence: TGTGCCAGCAGCAGACAGGGTGTCTGGCCTAATGAAAAACTGTTTTTT.

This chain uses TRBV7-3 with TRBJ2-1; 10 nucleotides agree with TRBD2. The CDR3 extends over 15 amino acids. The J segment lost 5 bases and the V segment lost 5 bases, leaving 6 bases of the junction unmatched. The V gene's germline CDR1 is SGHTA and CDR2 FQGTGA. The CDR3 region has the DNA TGTGCCAGCAGCGCGGGACTAGCGAAAAACAATGAGCAGTTCTTC. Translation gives CASSAGLAKNNEQFF.

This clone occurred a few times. The CDR3 DNA is TGTGCCAGCAGCCCCTGGCCCGGGGAGCTGTTTTTT. Translating it yields CASSPWPGELFF. This sequence joins TRBV9 and TRBJ2-2, with D hard to call. The V gene's germline CDR1 is SGDLS and CDR2 YYNGEE. The CDR3 loop spans 12 amino acids. V was clipped by 4 bases and J by 6 bases, with 7 bases between them.